A selection of T cell receptor beta chains follows, all from one sample in a study of shared clonotypes between healthy human individuals. The table came from immunoSEQ multiplex PCR; TCRdb's copy has only in-frame clones and leaves some out. The sample lists hundreds of thousands of clones, roughly 98% occurring once. The sequencing input was naive CD8+ T cells sorted from blood. These receptors originate from a man aged 25-45 years in good health. CDR3s include the opening cysteine and the closing phenylalanine or tryptophan. A D gene is named only where the DNA matches it firmly. Clone size appears in some rows only: once, few, many, or a class for an expanded clone.

>TRBJ2-3|TRBV5-1|TRBD2|NA
TGCGCCAGCAGCTCGGGACTAGCGGGAGGGGAAGCAGATACGCAGTATTTT
CASSSGLAGGEADTQYF
>TRBJ2-3|TRBV7-9|TRBD1|NA
TGTGCCAGCAGCTTATCCGGACAGGCCATCCAAGATACGCAGTATTTT
CASSLSGQAIQDTQYF
>TRBJ2-1|TRBV6-4|TRBD2|NA
TGTGCCAGCAGTTACCGGCGGGGGGGCCGGGATGAGCAGTTCTTC
CASSYRRGGRDEQFF
>TRBJ2-7|TRBV7-2|TRBD2|once
TGTGCCAGCAGCTTGGGACTAGCGGGAGCAACCACATACGAGCAGTACTTC
CASSLGLAGATTYEQYF
>TRBJ2-2|TRBV18|NA|NA
TGTGCCAGCTCACGTACTCGGGACTTGGAGCTGTTTTTT
CASSRTRDLELFF
>TRBJ1-2|TRBV27|NA|NA
TGTGCCAGCAGTTTATCGGTAGGGTCTAACTATGGCTACACCTTC
CASSLSVGSNYGYTF
>TRBJ2-3|TRBV18|NA|few
TGTGCCAGCTCCCTAAGGAGGGTTCCCGATACGCAGTATTTT
CASSLRRVPDTQYF
>TRBJ1-5|TRBV28|NA|NA
TGTGCCAGCAGTTCTTCCGGGACGGATAGCAATCAGCCCCAGCATTTT
CASSSSGTDSNQPQHF
>TRBJ2-7|TRBV7-8|NA|NA
TGTGCCACCTCAGCTTGGCAGGCATCCTACGAGCAGTACTTC
CATSAWQASYEQYF
>TRBJ1-1|TRBV6-4|TRBD1|NA
TGTGCCAGCAGACTCAATATACCAGGGGGCGGTGAAGCTTTCTTT
CASRLNIPGGGEAFF
>TRBJ2-7|TRBV5-6|TRBD2|NA
TGTGCCAGCAGCTTGGGGGGACTAGCGAGCTCCTACGAGCAGTACTTC
CASSLGGLASSYEQYF
>TRBJ2-6|TRBV7-6|TRBD1|NA
TGTGCCAGCAGCCGAGAGACAGGGGGCAGTGGGGCCAACGTCCTGACTTTC
CASSRETGGSGANVLTF
>TRBJ2-7|TRBV9|TRBD2|NA
TGTGCCAGCAGCCCCCGGGAGGGGGGTTCCTACGAGCAGTACTTC
CASSPREGGSYEQYF
>TRBJ2-3|TRBV7-8|NA|NA
TGTGCCAGCAGCACAACAGGGCGCCTTACTAGCACAGATACGCAGTATTTT
CASSTTGRLTSTDTQYF
>TRBJ1-1|TRBV5-4|NA|NA
TGTGCCAGCACCGTCCTCCCGGGCTTTGAAGGCACTGAAGCTTTCTTT
CASTVLPGFEGTEAFF
>TRBJ2-2|TRBV15|NA|NA
TGTGCCACCAGCGGTCCCCCCGGGGAGCTGTTTTTT
CATSGPPGELFF
>TRBJ2-1|TRBV30|NA|NA
TGTGCCTGGACCCTAGGGACTGGCTATGAGCAGTTCTTC
CAWTLGTGYEQFF
>TRBJ2-3|TRBV27|TRBD2|NA
TGTGCCAGCAGTTCGTCCCTAACTAGCGGGCCCACAGATACGCAGTATTTT
CASSSSLTSGPTDTQYF